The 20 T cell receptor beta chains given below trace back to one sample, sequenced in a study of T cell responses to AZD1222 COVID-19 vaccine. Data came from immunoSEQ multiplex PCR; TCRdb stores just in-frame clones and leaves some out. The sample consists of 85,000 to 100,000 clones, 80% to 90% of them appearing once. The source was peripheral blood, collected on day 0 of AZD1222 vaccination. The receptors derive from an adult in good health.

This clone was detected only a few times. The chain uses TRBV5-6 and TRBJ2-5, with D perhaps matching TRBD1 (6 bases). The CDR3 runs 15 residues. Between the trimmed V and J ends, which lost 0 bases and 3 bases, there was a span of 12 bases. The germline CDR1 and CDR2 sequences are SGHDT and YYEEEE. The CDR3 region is CASSLVGAGEETQYF. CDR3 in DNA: TGTGCCAGCAGCTTGGTGGGGGCAGGGGAAGAGACCCAGTACTTC.

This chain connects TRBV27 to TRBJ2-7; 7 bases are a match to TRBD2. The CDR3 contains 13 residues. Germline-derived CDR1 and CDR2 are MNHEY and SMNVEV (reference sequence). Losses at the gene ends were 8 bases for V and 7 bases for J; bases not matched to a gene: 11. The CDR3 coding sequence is TGTGCCAGCGGGAGGGACCGGTCGAGGGAGCAGTACTTC. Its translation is CASGRDRSREQYF.

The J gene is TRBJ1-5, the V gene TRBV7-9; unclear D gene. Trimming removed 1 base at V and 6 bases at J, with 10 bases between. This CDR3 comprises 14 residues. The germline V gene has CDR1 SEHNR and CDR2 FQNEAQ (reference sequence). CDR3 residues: CASSLDGSGQPQHF. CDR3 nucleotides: TGTGCCAGCAGCTTAGACGGGTCGGGTCAGCCCCAGCATTTT.

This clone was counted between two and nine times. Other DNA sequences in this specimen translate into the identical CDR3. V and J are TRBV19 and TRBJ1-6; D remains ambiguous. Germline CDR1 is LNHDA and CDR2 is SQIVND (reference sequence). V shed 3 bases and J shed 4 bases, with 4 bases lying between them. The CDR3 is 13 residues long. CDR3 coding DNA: TGTGCCAGTAGTATTGGTTATAATTCACCCCTCCACTTT. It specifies CASSIGYNSPLHF.

The CDR3, as DNA: TGTGCCTGGAAGGACAGTACAGATACGCAGTATTTT. This codes for CAWKDSTDTQYF. The chain uses TRBV30 and TRBJ2-3; D possibly corresponds to TRBD1 (6 bases). The CDR3 is 12 amino acids. Germline V lookup: CDR1 GTSNPN, CDR2 SVGIG (reference sequence). Trimming cost V 4 bases and J 3 bases, with 8 bases left between them.

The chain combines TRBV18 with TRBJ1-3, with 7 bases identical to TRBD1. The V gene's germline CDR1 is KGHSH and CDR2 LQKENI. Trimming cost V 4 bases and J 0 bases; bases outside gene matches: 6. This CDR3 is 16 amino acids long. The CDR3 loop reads CASSHGQVPSGNTIYF. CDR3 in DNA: TGTGCCAGCTCACACGGACAGGTCCCCTCTGGAAACACCATATATTTT. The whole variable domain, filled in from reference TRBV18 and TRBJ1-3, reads NAGVMQNPRHLVRRRGQEARLRCSPMKGHSHVYWYRQLPEEGLKFMVYLQKENIIDESGMPKERFSAEFPKEGPSILRIQQVVRGDSAAYFCASSHGQVPSGNTIYFGEGSWLTVV.

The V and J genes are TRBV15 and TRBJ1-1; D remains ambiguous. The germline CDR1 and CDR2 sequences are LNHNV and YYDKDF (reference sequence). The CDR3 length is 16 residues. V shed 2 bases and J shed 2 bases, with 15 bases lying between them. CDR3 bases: TGTGCCACCAGCAGACATTATATCGAGGGTAACACTGAAGCTTTCTTT. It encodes CATSRHYIEGNTEAFF.

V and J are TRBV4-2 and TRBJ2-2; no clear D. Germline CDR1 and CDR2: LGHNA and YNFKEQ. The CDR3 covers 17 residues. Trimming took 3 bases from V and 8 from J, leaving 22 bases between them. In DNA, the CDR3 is TGTGCCAGCAGCCAGAAAGCGCCGACATCAAAGGCTGGGGAGCTGTTTTTT. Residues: CASSQKAPTSKAGELFF.

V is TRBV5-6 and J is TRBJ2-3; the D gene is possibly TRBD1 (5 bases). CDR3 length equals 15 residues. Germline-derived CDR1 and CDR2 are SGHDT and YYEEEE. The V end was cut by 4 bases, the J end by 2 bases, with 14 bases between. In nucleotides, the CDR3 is TGTGCCAGCAGCCTGACCCAGGGATACACAGATACGCAGTATTTT. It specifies CASSLTQGYTDTQYF.

The CDR3 DNA is TGTGCCAGCAGCTTGGCTAGCGGGGGACCCCGGGGCAATGAGCAGTTCTTC. As protein: CASSLASGGPRGNEQFF. V usage is TRBV5-4 and J usage is TRBJ2-1; 10 bases align to TRBD2. The germline V gene encodes CDR1 SGHNT and CDR2 YYREEE (reference sequence). The CDR3 length is 17 residues. V dropped 0 bases and J dropped 6; count of bases not matched to a gene: 9.

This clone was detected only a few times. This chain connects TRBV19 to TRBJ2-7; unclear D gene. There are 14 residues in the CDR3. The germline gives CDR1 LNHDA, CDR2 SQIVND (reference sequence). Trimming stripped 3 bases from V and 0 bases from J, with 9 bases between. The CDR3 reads CASSIGLSSYEQYF. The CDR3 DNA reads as TGTGCCAGTAGTATCGGGCTTAGCTCCTACGAGCAGTACTTC. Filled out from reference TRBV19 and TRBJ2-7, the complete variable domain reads DGGITQSPKYLFRKEGQNVTLSCEQNLNHDAMYWYRQDPGQGLRLIYYSQIVNDFQKGDIAEGYSVSREKKESFPLTVTSAQKNPTAFYLCASSIGLSSYEQYFGPGTRLTVT.

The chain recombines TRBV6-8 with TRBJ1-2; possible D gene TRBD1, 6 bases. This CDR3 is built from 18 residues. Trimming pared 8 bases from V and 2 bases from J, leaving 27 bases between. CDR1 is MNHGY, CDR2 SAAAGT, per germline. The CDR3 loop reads CASRLHRDKADRNYGYTF. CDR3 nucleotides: TGTGCCAGCCGCCTCCACCGGGACAAGGCCGATAGGAACTATGGCTACACCTTC.

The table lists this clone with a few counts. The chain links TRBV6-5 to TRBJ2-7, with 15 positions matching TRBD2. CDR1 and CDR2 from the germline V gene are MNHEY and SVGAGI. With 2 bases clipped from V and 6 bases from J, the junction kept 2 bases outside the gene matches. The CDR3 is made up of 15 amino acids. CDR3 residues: CASSYRTSGRAEQYF. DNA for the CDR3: TGTGCCAGCAGTTACCGGACTAGCGGGAGGGCCGAGCAGTACTTC.

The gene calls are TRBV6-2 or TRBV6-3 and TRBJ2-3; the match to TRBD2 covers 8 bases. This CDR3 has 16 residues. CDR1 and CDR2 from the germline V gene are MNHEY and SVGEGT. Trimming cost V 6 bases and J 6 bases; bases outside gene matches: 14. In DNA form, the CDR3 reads TGTGCCAGCAGCCCCACCTATGCGGGGGGCGAGGATACGCAGTATTTT. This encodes CASSPTYAGGEDTQYF.

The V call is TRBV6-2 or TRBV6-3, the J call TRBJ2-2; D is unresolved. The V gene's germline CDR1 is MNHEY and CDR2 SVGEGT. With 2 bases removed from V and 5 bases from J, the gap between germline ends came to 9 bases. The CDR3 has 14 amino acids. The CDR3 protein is CASSYGVWTGELFF. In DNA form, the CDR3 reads TGTGCCAGCAGTTACGGAGTGTGGACCGGGGAGCTGTTTTTT.

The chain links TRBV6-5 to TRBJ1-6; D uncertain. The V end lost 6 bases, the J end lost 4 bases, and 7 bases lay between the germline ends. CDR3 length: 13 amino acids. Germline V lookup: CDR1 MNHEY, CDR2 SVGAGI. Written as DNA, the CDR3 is TGTGCCAGCAGCCCGGATTATAATTCACCCCTCCACTTT. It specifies CASSPDYNSPLHF.

The CDR3 region has the DNA TGTGCCAGCGGAACTAGCGGGAGTATGACAGTGGACGAGCAGTACTTC. Translated: CASGTSGSMTVDEQYF. The chain uses TRBV7-2 and TRBJ2-7, with TRBD2 identical over 11 bases. Germline-derived CDR1 and CDR2 are SGHTA and FQGNSA. J gave up 5 bases and V 8 bases, and 14 bases lay outside the gene matches. The CDR3 contains 16 residues.

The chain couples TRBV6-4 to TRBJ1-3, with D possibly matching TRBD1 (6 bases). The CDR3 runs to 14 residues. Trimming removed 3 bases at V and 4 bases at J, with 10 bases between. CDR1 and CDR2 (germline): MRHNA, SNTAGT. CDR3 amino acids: CASSEGALGNTIYF. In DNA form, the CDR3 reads TGTGCCAGCAGTGAGGGGGCGTTAGGAAACACCATATATTTT.

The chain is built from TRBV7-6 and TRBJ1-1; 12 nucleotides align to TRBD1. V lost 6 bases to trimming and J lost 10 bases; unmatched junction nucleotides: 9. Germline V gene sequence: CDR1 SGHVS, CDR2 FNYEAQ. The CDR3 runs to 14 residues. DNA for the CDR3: TGTGCCAGCAGGTCCGGGACAGGGGGCGAAGGAGCTTTCTTT. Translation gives CASRSGTGGEGAFF.

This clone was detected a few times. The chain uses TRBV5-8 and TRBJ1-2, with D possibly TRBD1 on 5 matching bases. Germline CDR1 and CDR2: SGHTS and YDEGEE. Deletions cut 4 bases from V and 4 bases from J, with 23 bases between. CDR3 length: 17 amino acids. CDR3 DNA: TGTGCCAGCAGCGCGGGGCGGAAGGGAACATATGTCTATGGCTACACCTTC. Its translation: CASSAGRKGTYVYGYTF.